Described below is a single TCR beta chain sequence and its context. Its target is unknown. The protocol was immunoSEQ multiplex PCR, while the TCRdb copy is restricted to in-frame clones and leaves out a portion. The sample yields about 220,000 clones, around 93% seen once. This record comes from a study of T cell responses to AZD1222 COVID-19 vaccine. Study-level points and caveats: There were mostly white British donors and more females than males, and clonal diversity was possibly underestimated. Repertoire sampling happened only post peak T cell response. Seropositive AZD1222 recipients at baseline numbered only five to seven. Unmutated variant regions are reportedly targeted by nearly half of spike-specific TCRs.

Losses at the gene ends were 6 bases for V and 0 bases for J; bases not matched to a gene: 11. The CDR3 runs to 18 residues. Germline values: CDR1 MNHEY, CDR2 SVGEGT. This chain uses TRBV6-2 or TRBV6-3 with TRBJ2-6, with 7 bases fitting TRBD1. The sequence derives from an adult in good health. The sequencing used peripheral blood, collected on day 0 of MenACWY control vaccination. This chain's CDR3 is CASSISGTAFSGANVLTF. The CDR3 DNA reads TGTGCCAGCAGCATTTCCGGGACAGCGTTCTCTGGGGCCAACGTCCTGACTTTC.